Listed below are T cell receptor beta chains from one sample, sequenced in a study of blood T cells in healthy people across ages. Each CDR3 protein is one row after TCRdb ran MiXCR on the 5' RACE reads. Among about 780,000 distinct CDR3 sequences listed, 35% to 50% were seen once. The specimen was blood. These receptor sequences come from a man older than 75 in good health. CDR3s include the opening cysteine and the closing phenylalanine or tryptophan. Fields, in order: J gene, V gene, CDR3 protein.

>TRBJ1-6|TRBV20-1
CSARVNGQGTSPLHF
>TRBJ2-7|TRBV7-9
CASSFGTSEYYEQYF
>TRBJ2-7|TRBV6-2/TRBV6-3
CASSRGQGANYEQYF
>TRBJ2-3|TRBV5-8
CASGLPGLALKSTDTQYF
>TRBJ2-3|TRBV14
CAGSQASFGTAQYF
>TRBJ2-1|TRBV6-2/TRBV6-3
CASSYASGRGEQFF
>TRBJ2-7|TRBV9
CASSVGFYEQYF
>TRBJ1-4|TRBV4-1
CASSGTAKVATNEKLFF
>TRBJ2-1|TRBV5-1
CASSVEYEQFF
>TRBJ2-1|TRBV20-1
CSALGLAGGLETQFF
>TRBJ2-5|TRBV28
CASSPAAGDQETQYF
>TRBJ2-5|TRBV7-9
CASSFGGRANQETQYF
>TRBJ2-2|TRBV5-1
CASSAQAGDGELFF
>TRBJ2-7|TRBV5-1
CASARQTGPYEQYF
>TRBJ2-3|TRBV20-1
CSARGTLAGGGTDTQYF
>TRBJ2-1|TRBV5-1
CASSGGGTGNEQFF
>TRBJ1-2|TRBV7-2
CVSSLSRTGAEGYTF
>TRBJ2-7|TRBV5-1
CASSLISGRQYEQYF
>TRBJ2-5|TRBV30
CAWSVRRVQETQYF
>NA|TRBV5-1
CASSRLQNHEQYF
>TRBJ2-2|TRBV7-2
CASSHKRTNTGELFF
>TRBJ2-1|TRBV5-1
CASNVKGADNEQFF
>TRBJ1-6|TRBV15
CATSRDTGTIIHF
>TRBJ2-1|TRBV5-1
CASSPRDSFSEQFF
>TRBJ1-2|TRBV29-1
CSVLQGSNYGYTF
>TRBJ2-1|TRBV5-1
CASSLVAGSHNEQFF
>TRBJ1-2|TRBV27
CASTPSGRDGYTF
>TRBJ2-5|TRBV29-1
CSVARGQETQYF
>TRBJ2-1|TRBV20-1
CSARLRWGSYNEQFF
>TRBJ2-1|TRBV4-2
CASSQESAGVSNEQFF
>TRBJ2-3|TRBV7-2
CASSLGPTSGAGGYF
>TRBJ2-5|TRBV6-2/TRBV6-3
CASSLGQGGRQETQYF
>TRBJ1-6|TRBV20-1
CSAIGARNSPLHF
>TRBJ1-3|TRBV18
CASSPERTSGNTIYF
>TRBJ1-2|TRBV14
CASSPFEGTGYTF
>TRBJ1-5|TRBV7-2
CASSLMDQPQHF
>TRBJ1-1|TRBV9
CASSVDRAGTEAFF
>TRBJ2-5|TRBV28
CASSALAGAIEQYF
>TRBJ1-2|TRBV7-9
CASSEGPTNYGYTF
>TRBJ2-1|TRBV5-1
CASSWAPPYNEQFF
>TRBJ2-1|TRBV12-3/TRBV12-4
CASSFAGGTQFRNEQFF
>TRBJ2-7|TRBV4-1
CASSQASPAPYEQYF
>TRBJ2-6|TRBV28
CASSPHRSGANVLTF
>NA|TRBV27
CASSLGPPWTQYF
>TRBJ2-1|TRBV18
CASSSGPASSYNEQFF